A single sample is the source of the 30 T cell receptor beta chains below, sequenced in a study of cytomegalovirus exposure and HLA in healthy donors. Measured with immunoSEQ multiplex PCR; TCRdb has only the in-frame clones, and not every one. The sample has some 170,000 clones, around 86% seen once. The sequenced material came from PBMCs. These receptors originate from a man in his thirties or forties in good health and CMV-seropositive.

V is TRBV2 and J is TRBJ2-3; maybe TRBD1 (5 bases). Germline lookup yields CDR1 SNHLY and CDR2 FYNNEI. CDR3 size: 15 residues. V gave up 6 bases and J gave up 2 bases, with 15 bases separating them. The CDR3 protein is CASSRAQGVTDTQYF. CDR3 coding DNA: TGTGCCAGCAGCCGAGCCCAGGGTGTCACAGATACGCAGTATTTT.

This clone was recorded only once. The chain joins TRBV28 to TRBJ2-2, with a weak D call TRBD1 (6 bases). Looked up from germline, CDR1 is MDHEN and CDR2 is SYDVKM. The V gene lost 10 bases and the J gene lost 3 bases, with 12 bases spanning the gap. The CDR3 runs to 13 residues. The CDR3 loop is CATLQGDTGELFF. The CDR3 region has the DNA TGTGCCACCTTACAGGGAGACACCGGGGAGCTGTTTTTT. Complete variable domain (other parts from reference TRBV28 and TRBJ2-2): DVKVTQSSRYLVKRTGEKVFLECVQDMDHENMFWYRQDPGLGLRLIYFSYDVKMKEKGDIPEGYSVSREKKERFSLILESASTNQTSMYLCATLQGDTGELFFGEGSRLTVL.

This sequence joins TRBV7-9 and TRBJ2-7; tentatively, D is TRBD1 (6 bases). The CDR3 is 15 residues long. The V gene lost 5 bases and the J gene lost 7 bases, with 21 bases spanning the gap. Germline CDR1 is SEHNR and CDR2 is FQNEAQ (reference sequence). CDR3 sequence: CASSPLGAPTREQYF. The CDR3 coding sequence is TGTGCCAGCAGCCCCCTGGGGGCGCCGACCCGGGAGCAGTACTTC.

This chain links TRBV27 with TRBJ2-1, with 9 bases identical to TRBD2. Trimming at V came to 7 bases and at J to 7 bases, leaving 11 bases not matched to a gene. This CDR3 spans 15 amino acids. CDR1 and CDR2 from the germline V gene are MNHEY and SMNVEV (reference sequence). DNA for the CDR3: TGTGCCAGCAAAGAAGGTAGCGGGAGTATAAATGAGCAGTTCTTC. Translation: CASKEGSGSINEQFF.

The chain uses TRBV27 and TRBJ1-6; D might be TRBD1 (6 bases). The germline CDR1 and CDR2 sequences are MNHEY and SMNVEV (reference sequence). The CDR3 loop spans 14 amino acids. V was cut by 6 bases and J by 8 bases, with 14 bases left in between. Here the CDR3 DNA reads TGTGCCAGCAGGGTACCTGGGGGGCATTCACCCCTCCACTTT. Translated, it gives CASRVPGGHSPLHF.

The rearrangement joins TRBV5-1 to TRBJ2-6; D remains ambiguous. Trimming took 0 bases from V and 0 from J, leaving 4 bases between them. Per germline, CDR1 SGHRS and CDR2 YFSETQ. The CDR3 runs 15 residues. CDR3 DNA sequence: TGCGCCAGCAGCTTGGGCAGCTCTGGGGCCAACGTCCTGACTTTC. Its protein product is CASSLGSSGANVLTF.

The V and J genes are TRBV7-2 and TRBJ2-3; 8 nucleotides line up with TRBD1. Trimming at V came to 5 bases and at J to 8 bases, leaving 12 bases not matched to a gene. The CDR3 loop spans 15 amino acids. CDR1 SGHTA and CDR2 FQGNSA come from the germline V gene. Here the CDR3 reads CASSGVRTGMGTQYF. The CDR3 DNA follows: TGTGCCAGCAGCGGAGTACGGACAGGGATGGGTACGCAGTATTTT.

This chain connects TRBV30 to TRBJ2-3; TRBD2 matches at 7 bases. Per germline, CDR1 GTSNPN and CDR2 SVGIG (reference sequence). After removal of 2 bases from V and 4 bases from J, the junction contained 12 bases not matched to a gene. This CDR3 comprises 16 residues. For the CDR3, the DNA is TGTGCCTGGAGTTCTATATGGACTAGTTTCTCAGATACGCAGTATTTT. It specifies CAWSSIWTSFSDTQYF.

This clone has only a few counts. The chain has TRBV27 and TRBJ2-7; the D is unclear. V shed 5 bases and J shed 2 bases, with 25 bases lying between them. The CDR3 is 18 residues long. The germline CDR1 and CDR2 sequences are MNHEY and SMNVEV (reference sequence). DNA of the CDR3: TGTGCCAGCAGTCCGTTAGACGTAGGGATCATCGCGGCCTACGAGCAGTACTTC. Protein: CASSPLDVGIIAAYEQYF.

This clone is a singleton in its sample. This rearrangement joins TRBV5-1 to TRBJ1-1; 7 bases align to TRBD1. The CDR3 is made up of 15 amino acids. Losses at the gene ends were 5 bases for V and 5 bases for J; bases not matched to a gene: 12. Germline CDR1 SGHRS, CDR2 YFSETQ. The CDR3 DNA reads TGCGCCAGCAGTAGCGGAGACAGGGCGGTAACTGAAGCTTTCTTT. It specifies CASSSGDRAVTEAFF.

The rearrangement links TRBV2 to TRBJ1-3; TRBD1 agrees at 12 bases. This CDR3 region has 18 residues. Germline V gene data show CDR1 as SNHLY and CDR2 as FYNNEI. Losses at the gene ends were 8 bases for V and 2 bases for J; bases not matched to a gene: 13. CDR3 loop: CASRRGQGALVAGNTIYF. The DNA of the CDR3 is TGTGCCAGCCGTAGGGGACAGGGGGCGTTGGTGGCTGGAAACACCATATATTTT.

V gene TRBV7-9 combines with J gene TRBJ2-7; 10 bases match TRBD2. Germline trimming cut 5 bases from V and 1 base from J; bases unmatched to any gene: 5. There are 15 residues in the CDR3. CDR1 is SEHNR, CDR2 FQNEAQ, per germline (reference sequence). CDR3 protein: CASSDTSGVSYEQYF. CDR3 DNA sequence: TGTGCCAGCAGCGATACTAGCGGGGTGTCCTACGAGCAGTACTTC.

The CDR3 spells CATSRAQNREAEQFF. In DNA form, the CDR3 reads TGTGCCACCAGCAGAGCTCAAAACAGGGAAGCTGAGCAGTTCTTC. This chain uses TRBV15 with TRBJ2-1, with D maybe TRBD1 (6 bases). Between the trimmed V and J ends, which lost 1 base and 9 bases, there was a span of 16 bases. The CDR3 covers 15 residues. Germline-derived CDR1 and CDR2 are LNHNV and YYDKDF (reference sequence).

The V and J genes are TRBV27 and TRBJ1-2; 8 positions agree with TRBD1. The germline CDR1 and CDR2 sequences are MNHEY and SMNVEV (reference sequence). This CDR3 has 13 amino acids. With 4 bases clipped from V and 7 bases from J, the junction kept 5 bases outside the gene matches. The CDR3 loop is CASSSRTGSGYTF. The CDR3 nucleotides are TGTGCCAGCAGTTCGCGGACAGGGAGTGGCTACACCTTC.

The chain employs TRBV28 and TRBJ2-7, with TRBD1 matching over 9 bases. V was clipped by 6 bases and J by 6 bases; unmatched bases: 9. Germline V gene data show CDR1 as MDHEN and CDR2 as SYDVKM. CDR3 length equals 14 residues. This CDR3 reads CASRLQGALGEQYF. The CDR3 DNA reads TGTGCCAGCAGATTACAGGGGGCGCTTGGCGAGCAGTACTTC.

This chain connects TRBV5-1 to TRBJ1-6, with D perhaps matching TRBD1 (6 bases). V gave up 5 bases and J gave up 5 bases, with 17 bases separating them. The CDR3 runs to 16 residues. From germline, CDR1 is SGHRS and CDR2 YFSETQ. The CDR3 sequence: CASRNPGAGDNSPLHF. CDR3 nucleotides: TGCGCCAGCAGGAACCCCGGGGCAGGGGATAATTCACCCCTCCACTTT.

This clone has just one count. This chain links TRBV9 with TRBJ1-2, with D perhaps TRBD1 (5 bases). CDR1 and CDR2 (germline): SGDLS, YYNGEE. This CDR3 contains 15 residues. Trimming shortened V by 2 bases and J by 6 bases, and 17 bases separated the two germline ends. The CDR3 region has the DNA TGTGCCAGCAGCGTTACAGGCTGGGCTGATAATGGCTACACCTTC. Its protein is CASSVTGWADNGYTF. Full variable domain (remainder filled in from reference TRBV9 and TRBJ1-2): DSGVTQTPKHLITATGQRVTLRCSPRSGDLSVYWYQQSLDQGLQFLIQYYNGEERAKGNILERFSAQQFPDLHSELNLSSLELGDSALYFCASSVTGWADNGYTFGSGTRLTVV.

This rearrangement joins TRBV2 to TRBJ1-4, with 8 bases fitting TRBD1. With 6 bases clipped from V and 3 bases from J, the junction kept 3 bases outside the gene matches. CDR1 and CDR2 (germline): SNHLY, FYNNEI. CDR3 length: 14 residues. The CDR3 loop is CASRTGESNEKLFF. CDR3 nucleotides: TGTGCCAGCAGGACAGGGGAGTCTAATGAAAAACTGTTTTTT.

The V call is TRBV15, the J call TRBJ1-2; 8 bases line up with TRBD1. The CDR3 runs to 13 residues. Trimming at V came to 3 bases and at J to 7 bases, leaving 4 bases not matched to a gene. Germline V gene lookup returns CDR1 LNHNV and CDR2 YYDKDF (reference sequence). CDR3 nucleotides: TGTGCCACCAGCAGCGGGACAGGAGGTGGCTACACCTTC. The encoded protein is CATSSGTGGGYTF.

CDR3 bases: TGTGCCAGCAGTTACTCGATAGGCTACGAGCAGTACTTC. This gives the protein CASSYSIGYEQYF. The chain links TRBV6-5 to TRBJ2-7; D gene unclear. In germline, CDR1 is MNHEY, CDR2 SVGAGI. The CDR3 loop spans 13 amino acids. V gave up 0 bases and J gave up 3 bases, with 6 bases separating them.

The chain combines TRBV6-1 with TRBJ2-1, with D unclear. Per germline, CDR1 MNHNS and CDR2 SASEGT. This CDR3 region has 17 residues. V dropped 2 bases and J dropped 4 bases, with 18 bases sitting between them. Here the CDR3 reads CASSESVSGTAYNEQFF. The CDR3 DNA is TGTGCCAGCAGTGAATCCGTGTCGGGTACCGCGTACAATGAGCAGTTCTTC.

The V call is TRBV1, the J call TRBJ2-3; the tabulated D call, TRBD2, remains unverified against the DNA. TRBV1 is tagged as a pseudogene. This CDR3 is 22 amino acids long. Here the CDR3 reads CTSSQGSRGSPISTSGTDTQYF. The CDR3 DNA follows: TGCACCAGCAGCCAAGGGTCTAGGGGCTCTCCTATCTCGACTAGCGGCACAGATACGCAGTATTTT.

The chain is built from TRBV6-1 and TRBJ1-2; D ambiguous. The CDR3 sequence is 15 residues long. Germline loops: CDR1 MNHNS, CDR2 SASEGT. V dropped 5 bases and J dropped 4 bases, with 17 bases sitting between them. CDR3 sequence reads: CASSSLMNSLYGYTF. The CDR3 DNA sequence: TGTGCCAGCAGTTCACTTATGAACAGCCTCTATGGCTACACCTTC.

The chain recombines TRBV18 with TRBJ2-3, with 7 bases matching TRBD2. Unmatched junction bases numbered 7, after V lost 3 bases and J lost 1 base. The CDR3 is 16 amino acids. Germline V gene sequence: CDR1 KGHSH, CDR2 LQKENI. The CDR3 DNA is TGTGCCAGCTCACCCCTGGATGGGGGGGGCACAGATACGCAGTATTTT. Its translation is CASSPLDGGGTDTQYF.

The chain recombines TRBV6-1 with TRBJ2-1, with D perhaps TRBD2 (5 bases). Looked up from germline, CDR1 is MNHNS and CDR2 is SASEGT. CDR3 length: 14 residues. The V end was cut by 6 bases, the J end by 8 bases, with 17 bases between. The CDR3 spells CASSDGLREHEQFF. As DNA, the CDR3 is TGTGCCAGCAGCGACGGACTCCGTGAGCATGAGCAGTTCTTC.

V is TRBV27 and J is TRBJ2-1, with 7 bases lining up with TRBD2. Germline trimming cut 2 bases from V and 9 bases from J; bases unmatched to any gene: 13. The germline V gene encodes CDR1 MNHEY and CDR2 SMNVEV (reference sequence). The CDR3 loop spans 16 amino acids. This CDR3 is CASSLAGVGGPLEQFF. The CDR3 DNA reads as TGTGCCAGCAGTTTAGCCGGGGTGGGAGGGCCACTTGAGCAGTTCTTC.

This clone was observed a few times. The rearrangement uses TRBV4-1 and TRBJ1-6, with TRBD1 as a possible D gene (5 bases). In germline, CDR1 is MGHRA, CDR2 YSYEKL. The V and J ends lost 4 bases and 11 bases respectively, with 12 bases between them. This CDR3 region has 13 residues. The CDR3 here is CASSPRGVPPLHF. In DNA form, the CDR3 reads TGCGCCAGCAGCCCCCGGGGCGTTCCACCCCTCCACTTT.

This rearrangement joins TRBV2 to TRBJ2-3; 7 bases agree with TRBD2. The germline gives CDR1 SNHLY, CDR2 FYNNEI. The CDR3 covers 14 residues. Germline trimming cut 6 bases from V and 3 bases from J; bases unmatched to any gene: 6. The DNA of the CDR3 is TGTGCCAGCAGGACGGGGGGAGGGACAGATACGCAGTATTTT. Translating gives CASRTGGGTDTQYF.

This clone came up once. The chain joins TRBV21-1 to TRBJ2-7. TRBV21-1 is listed as a pseudogene. This CDR3 comprises 17 residues. The CDR3 DNA reads as TGTGCCAGCGCCGATAAGGAACGACAGGGAGGGAGCAACGAGCAGTACTTC. Its translation: CASADKERQGGSNEQYF.

The V gene is TRBV25-1, the J gene TRBJ2-5; TRBD1 agrees at 11 bases. V was clipped by 1 base and J by 1 base; unmatched bases: 2. The CDR3 loop spans 16 amino acids. CDR1 and CDR2 from the germline V gene are MGHDK and SYGVNS. Here the CDR3 DNA reads TGTGCCAGCAGTGAATTGGGGACAGGGGGCCAAGAGACCCAGTACTTC. It specifies CASSELGTGGQETQYF.